This T cell receptor beta chain was captured by sequencing in a study of blood T cell repertoires in COVID-19. Study in general: Sample material is recorded as cDNA or gDNA derived from T cells, B-cell-depleted T cells, or PBMCs.

Trimming took off 3 bases at V and 4 bases at J, with 16 bases between the two ends. CDR1 and CDR2 from the germline V gene are LGHNA and YSLEER. The CDR3 consists of 15 residues. Produced via immunoSEQ multiplex PCR; TCRdb's table is partial and in-frame only. The sample has approximately 70,000 clones; approximately 80% are singletons. This receptor was identified in a man aged 65 to 79 who had recovered from COVID-19. V usage is TRBV4-3 and J usage is TRBJ2-7; D might be TRBD1 (5 bases). Sequenced input: peripheral blood. CDR3 bases: TGCGCCAGCAGCCATAGAATTGGGGCAGAATACGAGCAGTACTTC. Its protein product is CASSHRIGAEYEQYF.